This T cell receptor (beta chain) was documented in a study of blood T cell repertoires in COVID-19. Sequencing used immunoSEQ multiplex PCR; TCRdb keeps in-frame clones, though not all of them. This table holds some 700,000 clones, just under 90% found once. Germline loops: CDR1 GTSNPN, CDR2 SVGIG (reference sequence). V shed 2 bases and J 0 bases; nucleotides not matched to a gene: 9. This CDR3 region has 18 residues. This clonotype originated in a woman aged 18-30 years with acute or convalescent COVID-19. The chain couples TRBV30 to TRBJ2-6, with 8 bases identical to TRBD1. Sequences were obtained from peripheral blood. Here the CDR3 reads CAWSPLDRALSGANVLTF. The DNA for the CDR3 is TGTGCCTGGAGTCCATTGGACAGGGCCCTCTCTGGGGCCAACGTCCTGACTTTC.